This is a list of T cell receptor beta chains from one sample in a study of Ad26.COV2.S vaccination and SARS-CoV-2 variants. Data came from immunoSEQ multiplex PCR; TCRdb stores just in-frame clones and leaves some out. The sample shows more than 250,000 clones, about 89% of them seen only once. This specimen was peripheral blood, taken in a trial of Ad26.COV2.S vaccine versus placebo. The source is a person aged 18 to 59 who received the Ad26.COV2.S COVID-19 vaccine or a placebo. The CDR3 runs from the conserved cysteine through the conserved F or W. The D gene is left open where the match is weak. Size is omitted from some rows. Given values are once, few, many or a class for expanded clones.

>.|TRBV29-1|TRBJ2-3|.
CSVKGIATDTQYF
TGCAGCGTAAAGGGGATCGCCACAGATACGCAGTATTTT
>.|TRBV5-1|TRBJ2-5|TRBD1
CASSPGDRAEETQYF
TGCGCCAGCAGCCCCGGTGACAGGGCAGAGGAGACCCAGTACTTC
>.|TRBV30|TRBJ1-2|.
CAWSSGIGYGYTF
TGTGCCTGGAGTTCAGGGATTGGGTATGGCTACACCTTC
>.|TRBV6-2/TRBV6-3|TRBJ2-4|.
CASSYSPVGIQYF
TGTGCCAGCAGTTACTCCCCGGTAGGCATTCAGTACTTC
>.|TRBV10-1|TRBJ1-1|.
CASFRGIDTEAFF
TGCGCCAGCTTTAGGGGGATAGACACTGAAGCTTTCTTT
>.|TRBV30|TRBJ1-2|.
CAWSEGGAVIYGYTF
TGTGCCTGGAGTGAGGGAGGGGCGGTAATCTATGGCTACACCTTC
>.|TRBV6-5|TRBJ1-3|.
CASSLDSTSGNTIYF
TGTGCCAGCAGTTTGGACAGCACCTCTGGAAACACCATATATTTT
>.|TRBV5-1|TRBJ2-5|.
CASTTTGQETQYF
TGCGCCAGCACCACAACTGGCCAAGAGACCCAGTACTTC
>.|TRBV14|TRBJ1-2|.
CASSHGASSTGYTF
TGTGCCAGCAGCCATGGGGCCTCTTCGACCGGCTACACCTTC
>.|TRBV2|TRBJ2-3|TRBD2
CASSIGGGRSTDTQYF
TGTGCCAGCAGTATTGGCGGGGGGCGTAGCACAGATACGCAGTATTTT
>.|TRBV27|TRBJ1-6|TRBD1
CASSLSGQGYSPLHF
TGTGCCAGCAGTTTATCGGGACAGGGTTATTCACCCCTCCACTTT
>.|TRBV7-8|TRBJ2-7|.
CASSLSSLGSEQYF
TGTGCCAGCAGCTTAAGTTCACTGGGTAGTGAGCAGTACTTC
>once|TRBV4-3|TRBJ2-7|TRBD1
CASSLGTGGDEQYF
TGCGCCAGCAGCCTCGGGACAGGGGGTGACGAGCAGTACTTC
>.|TRBV4-1|TRBJ2-3|TRBD2
CASSLRERELDTQYF
TGCGCCAGCAGCCTTCGTGAGCGGGAGTTAGATACGCAGTATTTT
>once|TRBV18|TRBJ1-1|.
CASSTRQVDTEAFF
TGTGCCAGCTCAACTCGACAGGTGGACACTGAAGCTTTCTTT
>.|TRBV28|TRBJ1-5|.
CASSEGMWSNQPQHF
TGTGCCAGCAGTGAGGGGATGTGGAGCAATCAGCCCCAGCATTTT
>few|TRBV6-5|TRBJ1-4|.
CASNGEKLFF
TGTGCCAGCAACGGTGAAAAACTGTTTTTT
>.|TRBV29-1|TRBJ1-5|.
CSVGTDSNQPQHF
TGCAGCGTTGGGACGGACTCAAATCAGCCCCAGCATTTT
>.|TRBV13|TRBJ2-5|.
CASSSTLLGEETQYF
TGTGCCAGCAGCTCGACCCTCTTAGGGGAAGAGACCCAGTACTTC
>few|TRBV12-5|TRBJ2-1|TRBD2
CASGLAGGFGASGSYNEQFF
TGTGCTAGTGGCCTAGCGGGAGGATTTGGAGCGTCGGGTTCCTACAATGAGCAGTTCTTC
>.|TRBV21-1|TRBJ2-2|.
CASVWTGELFF
TGTGCCAGCGTATGGACCGGGGAGCTGTTTTTT
>.|TRBV4-1|TRBJ2-7|TRBD2
CASSRGLAGGISYEQYF
TGCGCCAGCAGCCGAGGACTAGCGGGGGGAATCTCCTACGAGCAGTACTTC
>.|TRBV2|TRBJ1-1|.
CASNTEKGVTEAFF
TGTGCCAGCAATACGGAGAAGGGGGTGACTGAAGCTTTCTTT
>.|TRBV4-1|TRBJ1-1|.
CASSWMNTEAFF
TGCGCCAGCAGCTGGATGAACACTGAAGCTTTCTTT
>once|TRBV7-6|TRBJ2-1|.
CASSYTFGLAGVGNEQFF
.
>.|TRBV7-8|TRBJ1-1|.
CASSFLGGQNTEAFF
TGTGCCAGCAGCTTTTTAGGAGGGCAGAACACTGAAGCTTTCTTT
>once|TRBV3-1/TRBV3-2|TRBJ1-2|.
CASSPGGLGYTF
TGTGCCAGCAGCCCCGGGGGGCTGGGCTACACCTTC
>.|TRBV5-4|TRBJ2-5|TRBD1
CASSPGTGVETQYF
TGTGCCAGCAGCCCAGGGACAGGGGTAGAGACCCAGTACTTC
>few|TRBV14|TRBJ1-2|.
CATSPGERGNGYTF
TGTGCCACCTCCCCCGGGGAAAGGGGCAATGGCTACACCTTC
>.|TRBV6-2/TRBV6-3|TRBJ2-1|.
CASSYPRGGFGEQFF
TGTGCCAGCAGTTACCCCCGGGGAGGATTCGGTGAGCAGTTCTTC
>.|TRBV6-5|TRBJ1-1|.
CASSETWGTTEAFF
TGTGCCAGCAGCGAGACATGGGGGACCACTGAAGCTTTCTTT
>.|TRBV12-5|TRBJ1-1|.
CASHLSQGGTAEAFF
TGTGCTAGTCACCTTAGTCAGGGTGGGACTGCTGAAGCTTTCTTT
>.|TRBV12-5|TRBJ2-1|.
CASGPGGGIGQFF
TGTGCTAGTGGCCCGGGGGGCGGGATCGGGCAGTTCTTC
>once|TRBV5-6|TRBJ1-2|.
CASSLGSPGYTF
TGTGCCAGCAGCTTGGGCAGCCCCGGCTACACCTTC
>.|TRBV4-1|TRBJ2-4|.
CASSQGGDIQYF
TGCGCCAGCAGCCAAGGGGGGGACATTCAGTACTTC
>.|TRBV7-9|TRBJ2-7|.
CASSLGQSEQYF
TGTGCCAGCAGCTTAGGCCAGTCAGAGCAGTACTTC
>.|TRBV29-1|TRBJ1-2|TRBD1
CSVEGQGDGNYGYTF
TGCAGCGTTGAGGGGCAGGGGGATGGTAACTATGGCTACACCTTC
>.|TRBV9|TRBJ1-2|.
CASSVARNPSGDGYTF
TGTGCCAGCAGCGTAGCACGTAACCCCTCGGGGGATGGCTACACCTTC
>.|TRBV25-1|TRBJ1-6|.
CASSALASMSLHF
TGTGCCAGCAGTGCCCTGGCGTCGATGTCCCTCCACTTT
>.|TRBV4-2|TRBJ2-7|TRBD2
CASSRETSGGLSYEQYF
TGTGCCAGCAGCCGAGAGACTAGCGGGGGACTCTCCTACGAGCAGTACTTC
>.|TRBV5-5|TRBJ1-2|.
CASSLGQNYGYTF
TGTGCCAGCAGCTTGGGACAGAACTATGGCTACACCTTC
>.|TRBV11-2|TRBJ2-7|TRBD2
CASSSSLWGTSGQYEQYF
TGTGCCAGCAGCTCGTCGCTCTGGGGGACTAGCGGACAATACGAGCAGTACTTC
>.|TRBV11-2|TRBJ2-5|.
CASSPNAGEETQYF
TGTGCCAGCAGCCCGAACGCAGGGGAAGAGACCCAGTACTTC
>.|TRBV5-1|TRBJ1-2|.
CASSATGPNYGYTF
TGCGCCAGCAGCGCCACCGGGCCGAACTATGGCTACACCTTC
>.|TRBV24-1|TRBJ2-5|TRBD1
CATSAATDRAQETQYF
TGTGCCACCAGTGCCGCCACCGACAGGGCGCAAGAGACCCAGTACTTC
>.|TRBV19|TRBJ1-3|.
CASSNGGQPAGGNTIYF
TGTGCCAGTAGTAATGGTGGACAGCCGGCAGGTGGAAACACCATATATTTT
>.|TRBV11-2|TRBJ2-2|TRBD2
CASGRLAGPTGELFF
TGTGCCAGCGGGAGGCTAGCGGGTCCCACCGGGGAGCTGTTTTTT
>.|TRBV27|TRBJ2-6|TRBD2
CASSSGLAGGWGANVLTF
TGTGCCAGCAGTTCGGGACTAGCGGGAGGATGGGGGGCCAACGTCCTGACTTTC
>.|TRBV10-2|TRBJ1-1|TRBD1
CASSDQGAWTEAFF
TGCGCCAGCAGTGACCAGGGGGCTTGGACTGAAGCTTTCTTT
>.|TRBV5-1|TRBJ2-3|TRBD2
CASSLTSGFSDTQYF
TGCGCCAGCAGCTTGACTAGCGGCTTCTCAGATACGCAGTATTTT
>.|TRBV5-4|TRBJ2-1|TRBD2
CASSLVLAAYNEQFF
TGTGCCAGCAGCTTGGTGCTAGCGGCCTACAATGAGCAGTTCTTC